A selection of T cell receptor beta chains follows, all from one sample in a study of blood T cell repertoires in COVID-19. Method: immunoSEQ multiplex PCR; TCRdb's copy keeps in-frame clones and lacks some. The profile shows about 130,000 clones, less than 90% of them singletons. The sequenced material came from peripheral blood. These receptors were collected from a man at least 80 years old with active or convalescent COVID-19. The CDR3 runs from the conserved cysteine through the conserved F or W. The D gene is left open where the match is weak. The listing skips clone size in some rows; elsewhere it reads once, few, many or a size class.

j_gene	len	d_gene	v_gene	abundance	CDR3aa	CDR3nt
TRBJ1-2	17	TRBD1	TRBV24-1	-	CATSDDSPGQGLYGYTF	TGTGCCACCAGTGATGACTCGCCGGGACAGGGTTTATATGGCTACACCTTC
TRBJ1-1	15	-	TRBV7-2	-	CASSSEQVRNTEAFF	TGTGCCAGCAGCTCCGAGCAGGTTAGGAACACTGAAGCTTTCTTT
TRBJ2-2	15	TRBD2	TRBV4-1	-	CASRYSGRATGELFF	TGCGCCAGCAGATACAGCGGGAGGGCCACCGGGGAGCTGTTTTTT
TRBJ1-1	18	-	TRBV5-5	-	CASSPGRDGSLFNTEAFF	TGTGCCAGCAGCCCCGGGAGGGATGGCTCCCTCTTTAACACTGAAGCTTTCTTT
TRBJ1-2	15	TRBD1	TRBV18	-	CARFTRDSANYGYTF	TGTGCCAGATTCACCCGGGACAGCGCTAACTATGGCTACACCTTC
TRBJ2-1	17	TRBD2	TRBV4-2	-	CASSQDTTSGAYNEQFF	TGTGCCAGCAGCCAAGATACAACTAGCGGGGCCTACAATGAGCAGTTCTTC
TRBJ1-6	15	TRBD1	TRBV10-3	-	CAIKLTGDPNSPLHF	TGTGCCATCAAATTAACAGGGGATCCGAATTCACCCCTCCACTTT
TRBJ2-5	15	TRBD2	TRBV11-2	-	CASSLRGLAGQTQYF	TGTGCCAGCAGCCTTCGGGGACTAGCGGGACAGACCCAGTACTTC
TRBJ2-7	13	TRBD1	TRBV6-5	-	CASGQGKTYEQYF	TGTGCCAGCGGACAGGGGAAGACCTACGAGCAGTACTTC
TRBJ2-7	13	-	TRBV6-4	-	CASRRGSSYEQYF	TGTGCCAGTCGGCGGGGCAGCTCCTACGAGCAGTACTTC
TRBJ1-5	12	TRBD1	TRBV29-1	-	CSVGTGDQPQHF	TGCAGCGTAGGGACAGGGGATCAGCCCCAGCATTTT
TRBJ1-1	12	-	TRBV7-8	-	CASSQSGVEAFF	TGTGCCAGCAGCCAATCAGGGGTGGAGGCTTTCTTT
TRBJ2-3	20	TRBD2	TRBV4-3	-	CASSQVLASTSGTRADTQYF	TGCGCCAGCAGCCAAGTCTTAGCGTCGACTAGCGGTACTAGGGCGGATACGCAGTATTTT
TRBJ2-5	18	-	TRBV9	once	CASSVEGLGGPPQETQYF	TGTGCCAGCAGCGTAGAGGGGCTTGGGGGCCCTCCGCAAGAGACCCAGTACTTC
TRBJ1-6	15	TRBD1	TRBV7-3	-	CASSSTTGGGSPLHF	TGTGCCAGCAGCTCGACCACAGGGGGTGGTTCACCCCTCCACTTT
TRBJ1-1	18	TRBD1	TRBV19	-	CASSISYGGTGLATEAFF	TGTGCCAGTAGTATTAGCTACGGCGGGACAGGGCTGGCGACTGAAGCTTTCTTT
TRBJ2-6	17	-	TRBV19	-	CASSRGRARAGANVLTF	TGTGCCAGTAGTCGCGGGCGCGCAAGAGCGGGGGCCAACGTCCTGACTTTC
TRBJ1-6	16	-	TRBV7-9	-	CASSLSRAGRSSPLHF	TGTGCCAGCAGCTTAAGTCGGGCAGGGAGGTCTTCACCCCTCCACTTT
TRBJ1-3	13	-	TRBV2	-	CASSTGSGNTIYF	TGTGCCAGCAGTACAGGGTCTGGAAACACCATATATTTT
TRBJ2-5	12	TRBD2	TRBV3-1/TRBV3-2	once	CASMRGGETQYF	TGTGCCAGCATGCGGGGGGGGGAGACCCAGTACTTC